This entry concerns a single T cell receptor beta chain. The repertoire was sequenced with immunoSEQ multiplex PCR; TCRdb's copy has only in-frame clones and lacks some. Of about 140,000 clones listed, under 95% are singletons. CDR3 length equals 14 residues. Germline CDR1 and CDR2: KGHSH and LQKENI. V dropped 1 base and J dropped 5 bases, with 12 bases sitting between them. The sample is drawn from a study of T cell responses to AZD1222 COVID-19 vaccine. The TCR was taken from an adult in good health. J is TRBJ2-7 and V is TRBV18; perhaps TRBD1 as D (6 bases). Specimen: peripheral blood, collected on day 0 of AZD1222 vaccination. CDR3 sequence: CASSPRSPGDEQYF. The CDR3 nucleotides read TGTGCCAGCTCACCACGTTCGCCAGGGGACGAGCAGTACTTC.